The sequence of this T cell receptor (beta chain) was determined in a study of T cell repertoires in cytomegalovirus infection. Study in general: Used in the study were CMV epitopes, some recently identified and HLA-C-restricted, others well-studied and HLA-B-restricted.

Only a few counts were recorded for this clonotype. What it binds is unknown. General observations from the study: Using cumulative public TCR beta family frequency, the authors identified those who carried CMV together with the relevant HLA. What dominated the ex vivo response were HLA-C-restricted CMV-specific TCR beta clonotypes.

TCRdb re-derived calls from the reads in MiXCR, one entry per CDR3 protein. The sample shows more than 95,000 distinct CDR3 sequences, roughly 32% of them seen only once. The sequences come from CD8+ T cells from cultured PBMCs, collected from culture after CMV antigen stimulation. The sequence was collected from a human donor in good health (CMV status not recorded). Some clones in this sample may be carry-over from other donors' samples.

Written as DNA, the CDR3 is TGCGCCAGCAGCCAAGATTCGTCGAACACCGGGGAGCTGTTTTTT. Translating gives CASSQDSSNTGELFF. This chain joins TRBV4-1 and TRBJ2-2; D is uncertain. The CDR3 has 15 residues. Trimming pared 0 bases from V and 0 bases from J, leaving 5 bases between. The germline CDR1 and CDR2 sequences are MGHRA and YSYEKL.